This TCR beta chain was captured in a study of cytomegalovirus exposure and HLA in healthy donors. The CDR3 consists of 13 residues. V dropped 5 bases and J dropped 4; count of bases not matched to a gene: 4. Per the germline V gene, CDR1 is SSHAT and CDR2 is FNYEAQ (reference sequence). With 60 Vbeta and 13 Jbeta primers, the PCR was carried out. Using immunoSEQ multiplex PCR, the repertoire was profiled, and TCRdb retains in-frame clones only, with some absent. The sample contains roughly 160,000 clones, nearly 80% of which appear only once. The sequence derives from a man aged 45-60 years in good health and CMV-seropositive. The gene calls are TRBV7-7 and TRBJ2-5; 7 positions agree with TRBD1. The sample comprised PBMCs. This CDR3 is CASSQTGLETQYF. CDR3 sequence (DNA): TGTGCCAGCAGCCAGACAGGGTTAGAGACCCAGTACTTC.